One sample yielded the 8 T cell receptor beta chains listed below, sequenced in a study of blood T cells in healthy people across ages. A sample-barcoded 5' primer and a J-beta primer mix were used in a second PCR of roughly 7 to 12 cycles. TCRdb re-called the 5' RACE reads through MiXCR, storing one row per CDR3 protein. Of more than 800,000 distinct CDR3 sequences listed, under 35% are singletons. The sample consisted of blood. Receptor source: a woman over 75 in good health.

This clonotype was observed many times. The chain has TRBV7-2 and TRBJ1-2, with 7 bases aligning to TRBD1. The CDR3 loop spans 14 amino acids. Trimming removed 5 bases from V and 4 bases from J; junction bases left unmatched: 7. Germline V lookup: CDR1 SGHTA, CDR2 FQGNSA. The CDR3 protein is CASSIRQGPYGYTF. The CDR3 nucleotides are TGTGCCAGCAGCATCCGACAGGGCCCCTATGGCTACACCTTC.

This clonotype was counted many times. The chain couples TRBV20-1 to TRBJ1-6; D perhaps matches TRBD1 (6 bases). Deletions cut 1 base from V and 4 bases from J, with 14 bases between. Germline lookup yields CDR1 DFQATT and CDR2 SNEGSKA (reference sequence). CDR3 size: 16 residues. Here the CDR3 DNA reads TGCAGTGCTAGAGCCTCCACGGGGGCTTATAATTCACCCCTCCACTTT. This encodes CSARASTGAYNSPLHF.

This clonotype appeared a few times. The gene calls are TRBV27 and TRBJ1-6, with D possibly matching TRBD1 (5 bases). Trimming stripped 1 base from V and 7 bases from J, with 14 bases between. The V gene's germline CDR1 is MNHEY and CDR2 SMNVEV (reference sequence). The CDR3 is made up of 16 amino acids. The CDR3 nucleotides are TGTGCCAGCAGTTTATTGTCCTTCCCAGGGAATTCACCCCTCCACTTT. Its translation: CASSLLSFPGNSPLHF.

This clonotype was seen repeatedly, ten times or more. The gene calls are TRBV2 and TRBJ2-3; 10 positions agree with TRBD1. Germline values: CDR1 SNHLY, CDR2 FYNNEI. V trimming: 7 bases; J trimming: 3 bases; junction bases outside the gene matches: 10. The CDR3 contains 16 residues. The CDR3 loop is CASTVGGQGITDTQYF. CDR3 bases: TGTGCCAGCACCGTGGGGGGACAGGGGATAACAGATACGCAGTATTTT.

This clonotype came up many times. The chain links TRBV7-2 to TRBJ1-2; D not resolved. V was trimmed by 1 base and J by 7 bases, leaving 7 bases between them. The CDR3 extends over 12 amino acids. Germline-derived CDR1 and CDR2 are SGHTA and FQGNSA. The CDR3 sequence: CASSLGTPGYTF. CDR3 nucleotide sequence: TGTGCCAGCAGCTTAGGGACCCCTGGCTACACCTTC.

The V call is TRBV27, the J call TRBJ1-1; D may be TRBD1 (5 bases). The germline V gene has CDR1 MNHEY and CDR2 SMNVEV (reference sequence). This CDR3 has 15 amino acids. Trimming cost V 0 bases and J 10 bases, with 18 bases left between them. CDR3: CASSLSADRVGVAFF. CDR3 in DNA: TGTGCCAGCAGTTTATCGGCAGATAGGGTAGGGGTAGCTTTCTTT.

The chain employs TRBV28 and TRBJ1-6; 9 bases are shared with TRBD1. The CDR3 has 15 amino acids. V trimming: 4 bases; J trimming: 8 bases; junction bases outside the gene matches: 6. Germline values: CDR1 MDHEN, CDR2 SYDVKM. For the CDR3, the DNA is TGTGCCAGCAGTTCTCCGGGACAGGGATATTCACCCCTCCACTTT. Translating gives CASSSPGQGYSPLHF.

This clonotype was found many times. This rearrangement joins TRBV7-2 to TRBJ2-7; perhaps TRBD2 as D (5 bases). Between the trimmed V and J ends, which lost 3 bases and 5 bases, there was a span of 14 bases. Looked up from germline, CDR1 is SGHTA and CDR2 is FQGNSA. The CDR3 totals 14 residues. The CDR3 here is CASSFGLGLDEQYF. The CDR3 DNA sequence: TGTGCCAGCAGCTTCGGACTGGGCTTGGACGAGCAGTACTTC.